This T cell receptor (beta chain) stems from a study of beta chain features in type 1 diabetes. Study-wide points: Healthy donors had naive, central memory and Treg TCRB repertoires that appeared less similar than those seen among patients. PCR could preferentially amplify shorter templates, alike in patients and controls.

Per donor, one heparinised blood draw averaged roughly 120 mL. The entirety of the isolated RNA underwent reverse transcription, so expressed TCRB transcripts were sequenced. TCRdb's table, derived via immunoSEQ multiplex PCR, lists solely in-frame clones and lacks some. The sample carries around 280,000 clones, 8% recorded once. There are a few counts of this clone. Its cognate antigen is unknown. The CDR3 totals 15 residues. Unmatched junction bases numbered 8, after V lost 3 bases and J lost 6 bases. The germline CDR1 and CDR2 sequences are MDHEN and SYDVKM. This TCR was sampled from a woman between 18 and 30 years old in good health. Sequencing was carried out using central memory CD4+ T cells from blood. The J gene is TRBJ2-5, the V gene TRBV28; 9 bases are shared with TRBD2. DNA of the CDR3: TGTGCCAGCAGTTTTAGCGGGGGTTGGCAGAAGACCCAGTACTTC. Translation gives CASSFSGGWQKTQYF.